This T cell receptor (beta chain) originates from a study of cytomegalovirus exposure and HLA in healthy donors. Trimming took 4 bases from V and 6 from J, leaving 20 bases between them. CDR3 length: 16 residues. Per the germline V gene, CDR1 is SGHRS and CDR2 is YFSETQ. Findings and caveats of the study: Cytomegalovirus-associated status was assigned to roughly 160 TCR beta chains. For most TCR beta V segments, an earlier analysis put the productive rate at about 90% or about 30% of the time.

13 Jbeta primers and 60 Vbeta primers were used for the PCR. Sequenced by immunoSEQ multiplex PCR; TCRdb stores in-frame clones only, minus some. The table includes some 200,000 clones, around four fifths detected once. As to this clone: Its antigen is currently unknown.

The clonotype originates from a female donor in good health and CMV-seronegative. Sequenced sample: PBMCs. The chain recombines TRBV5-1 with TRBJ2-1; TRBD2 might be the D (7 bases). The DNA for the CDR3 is TGCGCCAGCAGCGTCTACAGGGCGGGGAGGGCCAATGAGCAGTTCTTC. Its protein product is CASSVYRAGRANEQFF.